Listed below are T cell receptor beta chains from one sample, sequenced in a study of T cells in Graves' hyperthyroidism and ophthalmopathy. TCRdb processed the multiplex PCR reads anew with MiXCR; each CDR3 protein has one entry. This sample has about 300,000 distinct CDR3 sequences, with roughly 20% found just once. Sequencing was done on a sample of blood. Receptor source: a man between 50 and 59 years old with Graves' ophthalmopathy. The CDR3 runs from the conserved cysteine through the conserved F or W.

j_call v_call cdr3_aa
TRBJ1-1 TRBV5-8 CASKQAMNTEAFF
TRBJ2-1 TRBV20-1 CSAEGREGGEQFF
TRBJ2-1 TRBV5-1 CASSPAASGVGNNEQFF
TRBJ2-2 TRBV2 CASSDQWTGELFF
TRBJ2-1 TRBV15 CATSGRDRSHNEQFF
TRBJ2-7 TRBV28 CASSPLRDRYEQYF
TRBJ2-7 TRBV14 CASSLSGTVVSEQYF
TRBJ2-7 TRBV14 CASSSRGGEPYEQYF
TRBJ2-7 TRBV3-1 CASSPGAGFPYEQYF
TRBJ2-2 TRBV27 CASSLSWGVTGELFF
TRBJ2-6 TRBV29-1 CSVLGLAGDRSGANVLTF
TRBJ2-2 TRBV11-2 CASSRQLTGQGAGGELFF
TRBJ2-1 TRBV18 CASSQGRGPSYNEQFF
TRBJ2-5 TRBV11-2 CASSLDSGTGAQYF
TRBJ2-1 TRBV28 CATLMDRGQNEQFF
TRBJ1-1 TRBV6-1 CASMTVYGTEAFF
TRBJ1-1 TRBV28 CASSPPRGPLLF
TRBJ2-1 TRBV2 CASSELAGGPTIHNEQFF
TRBJ2-7 TRBV12-3/TRBV12-4 CASSEQGWEQYF
TRBJ2-7 TRBV3-1 CASSQDTSGPSYEQYF
TRBJ2-3 TRBV5-4 CASSLVGPSTDTQYF
TRBJ1-6 TRBV5-4 CASSLKDSPLHF
TRBJ2-2 TRBV18 CASSPRVQNTGELFF
TRBJ2-1 TRBV27 CASSWGGRGPLTGNEQFF
TRBJ2-7 TRBV5-1 CASSLGLAGALEQYF
TRBJ2-3 TRBV7-3 CASSSDGSDTQYF
TRBJ2-3 TRBV12-3/TRBV12-4 CASSEKGETQYF
TRBJ2-5 TRBV28 CASSLELPETQYF
TRBJ2-3 TRBV3-1 CASSPTASQTDTQYF
TRBJ2-7 TRBV20-1 CSAQVRGGEQYF
TRBJ2-1 TRBV20-1 CSARSQASNLGNEQFF
TRBJ2-5 TRBV27 CASRGSQETQYF
TRBJ2-2 TRBV6-2/TRBV6-3 CASSLGTSNGELFF
TRBJ2-1 TRBV24-1 CATSDLRRSGEQFF
TRBJ1-5 TRBV6-1 CASRGLVDQPQHF
TRBJ1-6 TRBV18 CASTNLDRNSPLHF
TRBJ2-3 TRBV10-3 CAISEPALASTDTQYF
TRBJ2-2 TRBV3-1 CASRLGGAPVF
TRBJ1-1 TRBV11-3 CASSLRRDTEAFF
TRBJ2-4 TRBV28 CASSNRDGENIQYF
TRBJ2-1 TRBV30 CAGARDREPQFF
TRBJ1-1 TRBV28 CASATGLGRWAEAFF
TRBJ2-4 TRBV20-1 CSARDGVTKNIQYF
TRBJ2-1 TRBV6-1 CASRRRDNEQFF
TRBJ2-7 TRBV13 CASSFQTGTYEQYF
TRBJ1-3 TRBV6-1 CASSSWGGTSGNTIYF
TRBJ1-1 TRBV30 CAWSVGGYTEAFF
TRBJ1-5 TRBV7-8 CASSWGQGSGSNQPQHF
TRBJ1-6 TRBV7-9 CASASDYNSPLHF
TRBJ2-7 TRBV29-1 CSVDGLGAPYEQYF
TRBJ2-1 TRBV28 CASSLVQGGQNEQFF
TRBJ1-1 TRBV6-9 CASSYDRGHDTEAFF
TRBJ2-1 TRBV3-1 CASSPRPVAGSSYNEQFF
TRBJ2-7 TRBV7-8 CASSRYGTSGRYEQYF
TRBJ1-1 TRBV20-1 CSASPIPGAFF